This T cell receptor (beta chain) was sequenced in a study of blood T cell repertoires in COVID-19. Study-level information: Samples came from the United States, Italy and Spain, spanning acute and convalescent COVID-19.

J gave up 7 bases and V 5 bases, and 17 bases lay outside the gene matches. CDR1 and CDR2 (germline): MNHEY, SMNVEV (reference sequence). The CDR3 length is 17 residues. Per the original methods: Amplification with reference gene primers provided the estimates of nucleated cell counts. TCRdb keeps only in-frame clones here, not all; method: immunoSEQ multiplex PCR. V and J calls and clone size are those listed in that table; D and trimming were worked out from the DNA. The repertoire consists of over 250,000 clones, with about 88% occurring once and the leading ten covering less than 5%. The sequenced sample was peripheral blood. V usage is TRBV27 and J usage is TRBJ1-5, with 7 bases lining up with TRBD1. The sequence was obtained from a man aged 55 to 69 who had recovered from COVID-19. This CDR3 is CASSPKTGQPSLQPQHF. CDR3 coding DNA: TGTGCCAGCAGTCCTAAAACGGGACAGCCAAGCCTACAGCCCCAGCATTTT.